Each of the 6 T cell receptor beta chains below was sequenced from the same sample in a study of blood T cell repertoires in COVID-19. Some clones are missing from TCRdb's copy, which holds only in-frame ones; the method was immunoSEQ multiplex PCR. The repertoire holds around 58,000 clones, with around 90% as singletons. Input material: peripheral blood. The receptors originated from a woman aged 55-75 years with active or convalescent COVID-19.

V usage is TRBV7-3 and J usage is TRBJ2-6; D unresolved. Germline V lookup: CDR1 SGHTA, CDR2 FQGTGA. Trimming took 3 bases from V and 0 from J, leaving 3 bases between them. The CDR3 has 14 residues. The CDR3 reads CASSFGSGANVLTF. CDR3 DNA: TGTGCCAGCAGCTTCGGCTCTGGGGCCAACGTCCTGACTTTC.

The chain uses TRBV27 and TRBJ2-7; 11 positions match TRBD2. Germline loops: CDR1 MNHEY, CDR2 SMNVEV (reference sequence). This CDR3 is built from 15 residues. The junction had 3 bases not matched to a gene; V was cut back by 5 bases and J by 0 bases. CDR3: CASSVSGGDSYEQYF. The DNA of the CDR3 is TGTGCCAGCAGTGTTAGCGGGGGGGACTCCTACGAGCAGTACTTC.

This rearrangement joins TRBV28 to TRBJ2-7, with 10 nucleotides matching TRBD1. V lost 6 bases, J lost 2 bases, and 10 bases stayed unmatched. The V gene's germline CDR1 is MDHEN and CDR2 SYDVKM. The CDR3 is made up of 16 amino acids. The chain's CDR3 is CASRHSGTGAPYEQYF. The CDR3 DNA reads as TGTGCCAGCAGACACTCCGGGACAGGGGCCCCCTACGAGCAGTACTTC.

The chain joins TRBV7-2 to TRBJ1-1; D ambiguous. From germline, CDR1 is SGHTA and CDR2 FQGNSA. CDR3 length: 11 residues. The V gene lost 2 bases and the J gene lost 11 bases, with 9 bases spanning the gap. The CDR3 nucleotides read TGTGCCAGCAGCTTACGAGAGGGCGCTTTCTTT. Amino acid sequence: CASSLREGAFF.

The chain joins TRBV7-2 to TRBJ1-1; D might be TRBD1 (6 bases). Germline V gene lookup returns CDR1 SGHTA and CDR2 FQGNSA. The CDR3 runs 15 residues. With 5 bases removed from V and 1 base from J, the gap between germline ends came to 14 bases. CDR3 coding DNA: TGTGCCAGCAGCACAAGGACAGATAGGAACACTGAAGCTTTCTTT. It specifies CASSTRTDRNTEAFF.

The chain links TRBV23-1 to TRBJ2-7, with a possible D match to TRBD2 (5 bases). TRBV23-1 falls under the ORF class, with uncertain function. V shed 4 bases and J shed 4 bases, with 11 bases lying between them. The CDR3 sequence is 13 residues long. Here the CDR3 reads CASSRRRTYEQYF. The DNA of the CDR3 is TGCGCCAGCAGTCGGAGGAGAACTTACGAGCAGTACTTC.